Listed below are T cell receptor beta chains from one sample, sequenced in a study of regulatory T cells in long-lasting Graves disease. TCRdb passed the multiplex PCR reads through MiXCR, listing each CDR3 protein once. The sample lists a few hundred thousand distinct CDR3 sequences, around 19% occurring once. Another study also made use of these data, one on T cells in Graves' hyperthyroidism and ophthalmopathy.

The sample was peripheral blood mononuclear cells (PBMCs), taken at new diagnosis, from a patient treated with antithyroid drugs. Every receptor here comes from a woman in her twenties or thirties with Graves disease. The CDR3 runs from the conserved cysteine through the conserved F or W. The D gene is left open where the match is weak. Some rows mark clone size as missing; the rest say once, few, many or name a class of expanded clone.

j_call,d_call,v_call,clone_size,cdr3_aa,cdr3_nt
TRBJ2-2,-,TRBV6-1,many,CASRAGANTGELFF,TGTGCCAGCCGGGCAGGGGCGAACACCGGGGAGCTGTTTTTT
TRBJ2-5,TRBD1,TRBV29-1,many,CSAGGTGQETQYF,TGCAGCGCTGGTGGGACAGGCCAAGAGACCCAGTACTTC
TRBJ2-2,TRBD1,TRBV7-3,-,CASSWTGGDTGELFF,TGTGCCAGCAGCTGGACAGGGGGCGACACCGGGGAGCTGTTTTTT
TRBJ2-3,TRBD2,TRBV3-1,many,CASSQGGGAGDTQYF,TGTGCCAGCAGCCAAGGCGGGGGGGCCGGTGATACGCAGTATTTT
TRBJ2-3,TRBD2,TRBV5-1,-,CASSLGLAIGADTQYF,TGCGCCAGCAGCTTGGGACTAGCGATAGGCGCAGATACGCAGTATTTT
TRBJ2-1,-,TRBV20-1,many,CSAGGGAGSYNEQFF,TGCAGTGCCGGAGGGGGGGCGGGCTCCTACAATGAGCAGTTCTTC
TRBJ2-7,-,TRBV12-3/TRBV12-4,medium-sized,CASSFTGLYEQYF,TGTGCCAGCAGTTTTACAGGTCTCTACGAGCAGTACTTC
TRBJ2-7,-,TRBV7-2,-,CASSPRRGYEQYF,TGTGCCAGCAGCCCCCGGAGGGGCTACGAGCAGTACTTC
TRBJ2-7,-,TRBV2,many,CASSEEVRGEQYF,TGTGCCAGCAGTGAAGAGGTCCGTGGGGAGCAGTACTTC
TRBJ1-2,-,TRBV6-1,many,CASSALQGHYGYTF,TGTGCCAGCAGTGCACTACAGGGACACTATGGCTACACCTTC
TRBJ1-6,TRBD1,TRBV7-8,-,CASSPRTGRYSPLHF,TGTGCCAGCAGCCCAAGGACAGGGAGGTATTCACCCCTCCACTTT
TRBJ1-2,-,TRBV20-1,few,CSASDISSLGYTF,TGCAGTGCGTCGGACATCAGCTCCCTTGGCTACACCTTC
TRBJ1-1,-,TRBV12-3/TRBV12-4,-,CASRERGGLNLIIGTNTEAFF,TGTGCCAGCAGGGAGAGGGGGGGGCTTAATTTAATCATTGGCACGAACACTGAAGCTTTCTTT
TRBJ2-1,-,TRBV20-1,many,CSARVPGVNEQFF,TGCAGTGCTAGAGTCCCGGGGGTCAATGAGCAGTTCTTC
TRBJ1-6,-,TRBV7-3,many,CASSLAEMNSPLHF,TGTGCCAGCAGCTTGGCCGAAATGAATTCACCCCTCCACTTT
TRBJ2-7,TRBD1,TRBV11-2,once,CASSFYTGESYEQYF,TGTGCCAGCAGCTTCTATACAGGGGAAAGCTACGAGCAGTACTTC
TRBJ2-1,TRBD2,TRBV11-2,-,CASSANGGAYNEQFF,TGTGCCAGCAGCGCGAACGGGGGGGCCTACAATGAGCAGTTCTTC
TRBJ2-5,-,TRBV3-1,many,CASSRTRRETQYF,TGTGCCAGCAGCCGAACGCGGAGAGAGACCCAGTACTTC
TRBJ1-1,TRBD1,TRBV4-2,many,CVSSPDRTGGTEAFF,TGTGTCAGCAGCCCGGACCGGACAGGGGGCACTGAAGCTTTCTTT
TRBJ2-7,-,TRBV12-3/TRBV12-4,-,CASTEGAGAWEQYF,TGTGCCAGCACCGAAGGGGCGGGGGCCTGGGAGCAGTACTTC
TRBJ1-1,-,TRBV12-3/TRBV12-4,many,CASRKTGGNTEAFF,TGTGCCAGCAGGAAGACAGGAGGGAACACTGAAGCTTTCTTT
TRBJ2-3,-,TRBV28,-,CASSLGGLIGTDTQYF,TGTGCCAGCAGTTTAGGAGGACTCATTGGCACAGATACGCAGTATTTT
TRBJ2-7,-,TRBV5-5,many,CASSAGRISYEQYF,TGTGCCAGCAGCGCTGGACGGATCTCCTACGAGCAGTACTTC
TRBJ1-4,-,TRBV2,many,CASTRGAYEKLFF,TGTGCCAGCACCCGGGGCGCCTATGAAAAACTGTTTTTT
TRBJ1-2,TRBD1,TRBV5-1,-,CASSLSDRPDYGYTF,TGCGCCAGCAGCTTGTCGGACAGGCCAGACTATGGCTACACCTTC
TRBJ2-1,TRBD2,TRBV3-1,-,CASSQTSGSLEQFF,TGTGCCAGCAGCCAGACTAGCGGGAGCCTCGAGCAGTTCTTC
TRBJ2-2,TRBD2,TRBV19,many,CASSTLPGRGSGELFF,TGTGCCAGTAGTACGCTCCCCGGGAGGGGATCCGGGGAGCTGTTTTTT
TRBJ2-1,-,TRBV4-2,-,CASSQGNYNEQFF,TGTGCCAGCAGCCAAGGTAACTACAATGAGCAGTTCTTC
TRBJ1-6,TRBD1,TRBV2,many,CASSGTGDNSPLHF,TGTGCCAGCTCCGGGACAGGGGATAATTCACCCCTCCACTTT
TRBJ2-1,-,TRBV11-2,-,CASSLDYGSHNEQFF,TGTGCCAGCAGCTTAGATTACGGGAGCCACAATGAGCAGTTCTTC
TRBJ1-1,-,TRBV29-1,many,CSSTDIGNTEAFF,TGCAGCTCAACGGACATCGGCAACACTGAAGCTTTCTTT
TRBJ1-1,-,TRBV19,-,CASSMAVEAFF,TGTGCCAGTAGTATGGCGGTTGAAGCTTTCTTT
TRBJ1-1,-,TRBV6-5,many,CASSYSGQRGTEAFF,TGTGCCAGCAGTTACTCGGGACAACGGGGCACTGAAGCTTTCTTT
TRBJ2-2,-,TRBV3-1,many,CASSLPYNTGELFF,TGTGCCAGCAGCTTGCCCTACAACACCGGGGAGCTGTTTTTT
TRBJ2-4,-,TRBV12-5,many,CASGLVFGGKNIQYF,TGTGCTAGTGGTTTGGTATTTGGGGGGAAAAACATTCAGTACTTC
TRBJ1-1,-,TRBV6-1,many,CASYVISGAHTEAFF,TGTGCCAGCTACGTTATAAGTGGGGCGCACACTGAAGCTTTCTTT
TRBJ2-5,-,TRBV13,-,CASSPALGGKETQYF,TGTGCCAGCAGCCCGGCTTTGGGCGGCAAAGAGACCCAGTACTTC
TRBJ2-3,TRBD1,TRBV5-8,many,CASSSGTGAGPTDTQYF,TGTGCCAGCAGCTCCGGGACAGGGGCCGGACCTACAGATACGCAGTATTTT
TRBJ1-1,-,TRBV5-4,many,CASSFGADGTEAFF,TGTGCCAGCAGCTTTGGGGCCGACGGCACTGAAGCTTTCTTT
TRBJ2-3,TRBD2,TRBV27,many,CASSPRTSGPFTDTQYF,TGTGCCAGCAGTCCCAGGACTAGCGGTCCCTTCACAGATACGCAGTATTTT
TRBJ1-3,-,TRBV6-1,-,CASSFVRDTIYF,TGTGCCAGCAGCTTTGTCCGGGACACCATATATTTT
TRBJ1-1,TRBD1,TRBV6-1,many,CASSEAPGQGRTEAFF,TGTGCCAGCAGTGAAGCACCGGGACAGGGGAGGACTGAAGCTTTCTTT
TRBJ2-5,TRBD2,TRBV2,many,CASSEDVAGGYKETQYF,TGTGCCAGCAGTGAAGATGTAGCGGGGGGTTATAAAGAGACCCAGTACTTC
TRBJ2-7,TRBD1,TRBV7-2,many,CASSLAPDRTYEQYF,TGTGCCAGCAGCTTAGCGCCGGACAGGACCTACGAGCAGTACTTC
TRBJ1-3,-,TRBV20-1,many,CSALMGTSGNTIYF,TGCAGTGCTCTTATGGGGACCTCTGGAAACACCATATATTTT
TRBJ2-1,-,TRBV10-2,-,CASSSLTPSSYNEQFF,TGCGCCAGCAGTTCCCTGACACCAAGCTCCTACAATGAGCAGTTCTTC
TRBJ2-7,TRBD1,TRBV6-5,once,CASSYPRTGAYEQYF,TGTGCCAGCAGTTACCCCAGGACAGGGGCTTACGAGCAGTACTTC
TRBJ2-1,-,TRBV11-1,-,CASTPEGTYNEQFF,TGTGCCAGCACCCCCGAGGGTACGTACAATGAGCAGTTCTTC
TRBJ1-2,TRBD1,TRBV11-1,many,CASSRESRDRGDGYTF,TGTGCCAGCAGCCGAGAGTCCCGGGACAGGGGTGATGGCTACACCTTC
TRBJ2-6,-,TRBV10-3,-,CAIRALSGANVLTF,TGTGCCATCAGGGCACTCTCTGGGGCCAACGTCCTGACTTTC
TRBJ1-1,-,TRBV12-3/TRBV12-4,many,CASSEDGSNTEAFF,TGTGCCAGCAGTGAGGACGGTTCGAACACTGAAGCTTTCTTT
TRBJ1-3,TRBD1,TRBV18,-,CASSPGQGYTIYF,TGTGCCAGCTCACCGGGACAGGGGTATACCATATATTTT